This T cell receptor beta chain was recovered during a study of blood T cell repertoires in COVID-19. Study details: Sites in the United States, Italy and Spain provided acute and convalescent COVID-19 samples. The analysed material was cDNA or gDNA that came from T cells, B-cell-depleted T cells, or PBMCs.

Authors' methods: Counts of nucleated cells, estimated from reference gene primer amplification, were obtained. Libraries were prepared by immunoSEQ multiplex PCR; TCRdb keeps only in-frame clonotypes and omits some of them. V and J calls and clone size are copied from that table; D and trimming were computed from the DNA. There are around 620,000 clones in the sample; over 80% occur only once, and roughly 0.26% lies in the top ten. This clone was seen just once. The sequence derives from a woman younger than 35 with acute or convalescent COVID-19. What was sequenced was peripheral blood.

The CDR3 sequence: CASSLGSGTSLGGYTF. The CDR3 DNA reads TGTGCCAGCAGCTTAGGCTCTGGGACATCCCTGGGGGGCTACACCTTC. This chain connects TRBV7-2 to TRBJ1-2, with D possibly being TRBD1 (6 bases). V lost 1 base, J lost 8 bases, and 20 bases lay in between. CDR1 is SGHTA, CDR2 FQGNSA, per germline. This CDR3 is built from 16 residues.